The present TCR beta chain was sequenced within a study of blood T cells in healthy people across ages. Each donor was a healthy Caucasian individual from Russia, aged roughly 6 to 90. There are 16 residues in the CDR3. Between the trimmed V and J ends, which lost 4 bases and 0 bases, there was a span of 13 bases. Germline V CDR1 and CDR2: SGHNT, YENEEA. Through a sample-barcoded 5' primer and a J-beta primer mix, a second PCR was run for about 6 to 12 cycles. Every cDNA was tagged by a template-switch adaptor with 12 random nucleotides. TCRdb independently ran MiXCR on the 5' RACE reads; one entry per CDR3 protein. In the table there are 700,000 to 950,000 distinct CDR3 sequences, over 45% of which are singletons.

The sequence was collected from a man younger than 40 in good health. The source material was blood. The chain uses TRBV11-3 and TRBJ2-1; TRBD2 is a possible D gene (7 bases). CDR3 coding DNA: TGTGCCAGCAGCTCTAGGGGGGGAGGCTCCTACAATGAGCAGTTCTTC. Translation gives CASSSRGGGSYNEQFF.